This is a list of T cell receptor beta chains from one sample in a study of early stage breast cancer tumors. TCRdb keeps only in-frame clones here, not all; method: immunoSEQ multiplex PCR. The sample has about 4,800 clones, 55% to 75% seen once. Source material: normal breast tissue next to the tumor. These receptors came from a person in their 60s with breast cancer. Both conserved end residues are part of each CDR3. D genes are given only for firm matches. Some rows have no size entry. The others give once, few or many, or a class for an expanded clone.

cdr3_aa | cdr3_nt | j_call | clone_size | v_call | d_call
CASSPLVGETQYF | TGTGCCAGCTCACCGTTGGTTGGGGAGACCCAGTACTTC | TRBJ2-5 | medium-sized | TRBV18 | NA
CASSYAPFMNTEAFF | TGTGCCAGCAGTTACGCTCCCTTCATGAACACTGAAGCTTTCTTT | TRBJ1-1 | NA | TRBV6-8 | NA
CASSEHGAAGSPLHF | TGTGCCAGCAGTGAACACGGGGCAGCGGGCTCACCCCTCCACTTT | TRBJ1-6 | NA | TRBV6-1 | NA
CASSSSGGDGYTF | TGTGCCAGCAGTTCCTCAGGGGGGGATGGCTACACCTTC | TRBJ1-2 | NA | TRBV6-7 | TRBD1
CAITVPPGQGNTGELFF | TGTGCCATCACCGTACCACCGGGACAGGGGAACACCGGGGAGCTGTTTTTT | TRBJ2-2 | few | TRBV10-3 | TRBD1
CASSTLQGLKGSEAFF | TGTGCCAGTAGTACCCTCCAGGGGTTGAAGGGGTCTGAAGCTTTCTTT | TRBJ1-1 | few | TRBV19 | NA
CASNRYGGGDIETQYF | TGTGCCAGCAATCGATACGGGGGCGGGGATATCGAGACCCAGTACTTC | TRBJ2-5 | NA | TRBV27 | NA
CASSLSGRETQYF | TGTGCCAGCAGCTTATCAGGGCGAGAGACCCAGTACTTC | TRBJ2-5 | medium-sized | TRBV7-3 | NA
CSVLERGANNEQFF | TGCAGCGTCCTCGAGCGGGGGGCCAACAATGAGCAGTTCTTC | TRBJ2-1 | NA | TRBV29-1 | TRBD2
CASSWLGGLGDTEAFF | TGCGCCAGCAGCTGGCTCGGGGGACTGGGGGACACTGAAGCTTTCTTT | TRBJ1-1 | once | TRBV5-1 | NA
CASSFGGGSIYGYTF | TGTGCCAGCAGCTTTGGGGGGGGTTCCATCTATGGCTACACCTTC | TRBJ1-2 | few | TRBV11-2 | NA
CASSAGTGRTNEKLFF | TGTGCCAGCAGCGCTGGGACAGGGCGTACTAATGAAAAACTGTTTTTT | TRBJ1-4 | once | TRBV9 | TRBD1
CASSSSTDSYEQYF | TGCGCCAGCAGCTCTTCGACAGACTCCTACGAGCAGTACTTC | TRBJ2-7 | NA | TRBV5-1 | NA
CASSRRSGTNNEQFF | TGTGCCAGCAGCCGCCGGTCGGGGACTAACAATGAGCAGTTCTTC | TRBJ2-1 | NA | TRBV7-8 | TRBD2
CASSYTAGETEAFF | TGTGCCAGCAGTTACACCGCAGGGGAAACTGAAGCTTTCTTT | TRBJ1-1 | NA | TRBV6-5 | NA
CASSGRAWTEAFF | TGTGCCAGCAGTGGCAGGGCTTGGACTGAAGCTTTCTTT | TRBJ1-1 | NA | TRBV6-1 | NA
CASSFEGQILYEQYF | TGTGCCAGCAGCTTTGAGGGACAGATCCTCTACGAGCAGTACTTC | TRBJ2-7 | NA | TRBV5-8 | TRBD1
CASSPGRTQETQYF | TGTGCCAGCAGCCCCGGACGGACGCAAGAGACCCAGTACTTC | TRBJ2-5 | few | TRBV2 | NA
CAIAAPPGQGRGEQYF | TGTGCCATCGCAGCACCACCGGGACAGGGTCGAGGCGAGCAGTACTTC | TRBJ2-7 | NA | TRBV15 | TRBD1
CASRLTDNSPLHF | TGTGCCAGCAGACTGACGGACAATTCACCCCTCCACTTT | TRBJ1-6 | NA | TRBV25-1 | NA
CASSTDRAGYTF | TGTGCCAGCAGCACCGACAGGGCTGGCTACACCTTC | TRBJ1-2 | few | TRBV5-4 | TRBD1
CASSELVAEEENEQYF | TGTGCCAGCAGTGAACTGGTCGCCGAGGAGGAAAACGAGCAGTACTTC | TRBJ2-7 | medium-sized | TRBV2 | NA
CASSLDPLAGLAETQYF | TGTGCCAGCAGCTTAGACCCCTTAGCGGGACTGGCAGAGACCCAGTACTTC | TRBJ2-5 | NA | TRBV7-3 | TRBD2
CASSLGASGPTDTQYF | TGTGCCAGCAGCTTAGGAGCTAGCGGACCTACAGATACGCAGTATTTT | TRBJ2-3 | few | TRBV7-6 | TRBD2